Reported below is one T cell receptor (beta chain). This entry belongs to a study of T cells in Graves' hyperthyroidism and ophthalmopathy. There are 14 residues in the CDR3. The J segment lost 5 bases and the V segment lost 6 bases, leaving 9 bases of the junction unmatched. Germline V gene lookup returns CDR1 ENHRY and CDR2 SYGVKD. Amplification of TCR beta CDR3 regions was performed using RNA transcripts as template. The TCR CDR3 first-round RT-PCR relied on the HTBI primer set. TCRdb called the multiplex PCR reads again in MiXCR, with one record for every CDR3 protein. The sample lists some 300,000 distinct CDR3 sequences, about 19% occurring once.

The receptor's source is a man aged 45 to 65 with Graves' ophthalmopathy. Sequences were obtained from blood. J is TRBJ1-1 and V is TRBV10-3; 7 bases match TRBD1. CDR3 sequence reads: CAISLQGGMTEAFF. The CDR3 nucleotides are TGTGCCATCAGCCTCCAAGGGGGCATGACTGAAGCTTTCTTT.